This T cell receptor beta chain is from a study of cytomegalovirus exposure and HLA in healthy donors. Points on this clone: No antigen is known for it.

Study observations and caveats: Donor immune exposure was known only as CMV serostatus.

Primers: 60 Vbeta forward and 13 Jbeta reverse. The table came from immunoSEQ multiplex PCR; TCRdb's copy has only in-frame clones and leaves some out. The sample includes about 98,000 clones, under 75% of them seen just once. The germline CDR1 and CDR2 sequences are MNHNY and SVGAGI (reference sequence). The germline V and J ends were trimmed by 5 bases and 0 bases, with 7 bases remaining between them. This CDR3 has 14 amino acids. The sequenced sample was PBMCs. The sequence was obtained from a female donor in good health and CMV-seronegative. The V and J genes are TRBV6-6 and TRBJ1-4, with D perhaps TRBD1 (6 bases). The CDR3 loop reads CASSRQATNEKLFF. CDR3 coding DNA: TGTGCCAGCAGTCGACAGGCAACTAATGAAAAACTGTTTTTT.